These 12 T cell receptor beta chains were sequenced from one sample in a study of vaccination and CD4 T cells after COVID-19. No antigen has been identified for these receptors. Documented treatment: roughly 11-day PBMC culture with coronavirus spike peptide pools or control peptides (ViraFEST assay). With the Oncomine TCR Beta short-read assay, DNA from cultured CD4+ T cells was sequenced. One entry per CDR3 protein results from TCRdb running MiXCR on the PCR reads. The table has more than 9,000 distinct CDR3 sequences, about 50% seen once; the top ten hold roughly 15%. Sequenced: CD4+ T cells from blood, cultured in vitro. These TCRs come from a human donor who had recovered from COVID-19.

This clonotype has just a few counts. This sequence joins TRBV11-2 and TRBJ1-2; possible D gene TRBD1, 6 bases. This CDR3 region has 15 residues. The germline V and J ends were trimmed by 5 bases and 0 bases, with 13 bases remaining between them. Germline CDR1 reads SGHAT; CDR2 reads FQNNGV. This chain's CDR3 is CASSPAWTANYGYTF. CDR3 DNA: TGTGCCAGCAGCCCTGCGTGGACAGCTAACTATGGCTACACCTTC.

The genes are TRBV6-2 or TRBV6-3 and TRBJ2-3, with D possibly matching TRBD2 (5 bases). Per the germline V gene, CDR1 is MNHEY and CDR2 is SVGEGT. This CDR3 is 12 amino acids long. V was trimmed by 2 bases and J by 6 bases, leaving 6 bases between them. CDR3: CASSYTRDTQYF. In nucleotides, the CDR3 is TGTGCCAGCAGTTACACTAGGGATACGCAGTATTTT.

The V gene is TRBV7-9, the J gene TRBJ2-1; 7 nucleotides match TRBD2. J was trimmed by 5 bases and V by 3 bases; bases with no gene match: 1. The CDR3 consists of 13 residues. Germline values: CDR1 SEHNR, CDR2 FQNEAQ (reference sequence). The CDR3 bases are TGTGCCAGCAGCTTCGGGAGGAACAATGAGCAGTTCTTC. Its translation is CASSFGRNNEQFF.

This clonotype ranks as medium-sized. This rearrangement joins TRBV7-9 to TRBJ2-1; 9 bases are shared with TRBD2. J was trimmed by 7 bases and V by 2 bases; bases with no gene match: 6. CDR1 and CDR2 from the germline V gene are SEHNR and FQNEAQ (reference sequence). CDR3 length equals 15 residues. CDR3 loop: CASSLRAGGPNEQFF. CDR3 bases: TGTGCCAGCAGCTTAAGAGCGGGGGGCCCTAATGAGCAGTTCTTC.

A note on this clonotype: At one end, the junction sequence differs from germline, possibly due to a read error. The rearrangement links TRBV6-1 to TRBJ1-1; TRBD1 aligns across 8 bases. CDR3 size: 17 residues. Germline values: CDR1 MNHNS, CDR2 SASEGT. The CDR3: CASRGVTGGSLKTEAFF. CDR3 nucleotide sequence: TGTGCCAGCAGGGGAGTAACAGGGGGGTCGTTGAAGACTGAAGCTTTCTTT.

The chain recombines TRBV4-3 with TRBJ2-3; D perhaps matches TRBD1 (6 bases). Germline CDR1 and CDR2: LGHNA and YSLEER. The CDR3 covers 15 residues. V was pared by 1 base and J by 6 bases, with 14 bases between. DNA of the CDR3: TGCGCCAGCAGCCAAGGGACAGCGAGCATTGATACGCAGTATTTT. Translation: CASSQGTASIDTQYF.

This clonotype is a singleton in its sample. CDR3 amino acids: CAWSGEKLFF. In DNA, the CDR3 is TGTGCCTGGAGCGGGGAAAAACTGTTTTTT. The chain carries TRBV30 and TRBJ1-4, with D unresolved. CDR3 length: 10 amino acids. Germline V CDR1 and CDR2: GTSNPN, SVGIG (reference sequence). V lost 3 bases and J lost 8, with 4 bases in between.

The chain has TRBV18 and TRBJ1-6; TRBD1 matches at 9 bases. This CDR3 has 16 residues. Germline CDR1 is KGHSH and CDR2 is LQKENI. After removal of 4 bases from V and 7 bases from J, the junction contained 8 bases not matched to a gene. The CDR3 protein is CASSLTRDRDNSPLHF. CDR3 sequence (DNA): TGTGCCAGCTCACTTACCCGGGACAGGGACAATTCACCCCTCCACTTT.

This chain connects TRBV5-1 to TRBJ1-5; tentatively, D is TRBD1 (5 bases). This CDR3 is 14 amino acids long. CDR1 is SGHRS, CDR2 YFSETQ, per germline. The V gene lost 1 base and the J gene lost 4 bases, with 9 bases spanning the gap. The CDR3 region is CASSLTGENQPQHF. The DNA for the CDR3 is TGCGCCAGCAGCTTGACGGGGGAAAATCAGCCCCAGCATTTT.

V and J are TRBV15 and TRBJ2-7; weak D call: TRBD2 (6 bases). V gave up 4 bases and J gave up 1 base, with 11 bases separating them. Per the germline V gene, CDR1 is LNHNV and CDR2 is YYDKDF (reference sequence). The CDR3 consists of 14 residues. Here the CDR3 reads CATSTGLPSYEQYF. DNA of the CDR3: TGTGCCACCAGCACGGGACTTCCGTCCTACGAGCAGTACTTC.

In this sample, this clonotype turned up a few times. The rearrangement uses TRBV20-1 and TRBJ2-3, with TRBD2 matching 12 bases. CDR1 and CDR2 (germline): DFQATT, SNEGSKA (reference sequence). CDR3 length: 18 amino acids. The J segment lost 0 bases and the V segment lost 2 bases, leaving 9 bases of the junction unmatched. CDR3 sequence reads: CSARPSGGAPSSTDTQYF. CDR3 nucleotide sequence: TGCAGTGCTAGACCTAGCGGGGGGGCTCCCTCTAGCACAGATACGCAGTATTTT.

The chain carries TRBV7-9 and TRBJ2-5; D perhaps matches TRBD2 (6 bases). V was cut by 1 base and J by 2 bases, with 11 bases left in between. The CDR3 extends over 15 amino acids. Germline V lookup: CDR1 SEHNR, CDR2 FQNEAQ (reference sequence). The chain's CDR3 is CASSLVPSEQETQYF. The CDR3 nucleotides are TGTGCCAGCAGCTTAGTCCCTAGCGAGCAAGAGACCCAGTACTTC.